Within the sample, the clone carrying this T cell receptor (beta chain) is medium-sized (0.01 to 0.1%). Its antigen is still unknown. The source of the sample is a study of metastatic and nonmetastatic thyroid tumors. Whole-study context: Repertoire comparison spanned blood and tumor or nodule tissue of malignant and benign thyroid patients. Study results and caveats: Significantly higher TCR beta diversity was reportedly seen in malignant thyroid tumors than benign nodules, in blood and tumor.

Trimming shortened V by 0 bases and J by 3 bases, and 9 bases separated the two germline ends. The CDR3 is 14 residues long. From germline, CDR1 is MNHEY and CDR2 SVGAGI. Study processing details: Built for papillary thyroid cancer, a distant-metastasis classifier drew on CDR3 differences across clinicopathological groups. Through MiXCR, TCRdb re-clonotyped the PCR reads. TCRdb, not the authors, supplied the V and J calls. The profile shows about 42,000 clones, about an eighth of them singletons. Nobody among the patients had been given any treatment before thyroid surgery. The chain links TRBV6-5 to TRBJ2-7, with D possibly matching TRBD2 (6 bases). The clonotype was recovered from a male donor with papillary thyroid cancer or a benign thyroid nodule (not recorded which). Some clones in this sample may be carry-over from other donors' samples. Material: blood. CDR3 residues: CASSYSKGLYEQYF. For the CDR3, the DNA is TGTGCCAGCAGTTACTCGAAGGGACTCTACGAGCAGTACTTC.